One T cell receptor beta chain is described in this entry. This sample is part of a study of blood T cell repertoires in COVID-19. The table came from immunoSEQ multiplex PCR; TCRdb's copy has only in-frame clones and leaves some out. The sample lists 150,000 to 200,000 clones, more than 90% seen once, with roughly 19% in the top ten. This CDR3 is built from 15 residues. Trimming took 1 base from V and 5 from J, leaving 15 bases between them. Germline values: CDR1 SGHNT, CDR2 YYREEE (reference sequence). The sample was peripheral blood. The receptor was isolated from a man aged 60 to 69 with active or convalescent COVID-19. The chain recombines TRBV5-4 with TRBJ2-5, with D possibly TRBD2 on 5 matching bases. The CDR3 loop reads CASSLSGEPWETQYF. CDR3 in DNA: TGTGCCAGCAGCTTGTCCGGGGAACCATGGGAGACCCAGTACTTC.